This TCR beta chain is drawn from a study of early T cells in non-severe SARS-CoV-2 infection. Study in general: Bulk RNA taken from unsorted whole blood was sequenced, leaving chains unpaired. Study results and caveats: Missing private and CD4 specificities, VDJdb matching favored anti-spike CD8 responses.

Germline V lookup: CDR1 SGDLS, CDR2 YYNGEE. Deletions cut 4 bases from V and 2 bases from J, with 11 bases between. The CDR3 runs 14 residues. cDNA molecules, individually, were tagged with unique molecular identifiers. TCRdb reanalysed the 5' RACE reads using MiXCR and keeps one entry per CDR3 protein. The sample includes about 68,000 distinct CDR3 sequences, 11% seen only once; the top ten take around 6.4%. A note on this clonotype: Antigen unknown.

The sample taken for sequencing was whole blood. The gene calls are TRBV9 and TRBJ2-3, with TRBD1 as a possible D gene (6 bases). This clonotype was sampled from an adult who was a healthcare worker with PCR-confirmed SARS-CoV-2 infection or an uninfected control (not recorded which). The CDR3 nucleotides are TGTGCCAGCAGCCTCCGACAGGCCACAGATACGCAGTATTTT. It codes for CASSLRQATDTQYF.